The T cell receptor beta chain under discussion was sequenced for a study of cytomegalovirus exposure and HLA in healthy donors. Study as a whole: Drawn from HLA-typed donors, approximately 85 million unique TCRs were held in an early data release.

The V gene's germline CDR1 is SGHRS and CDR2 YFSETQ. The V end was cut by 5 bases, the J end by 0 bases, with 15 bases between. This CDR3 has 16 residues. Researchers ran the PCR with 60 Vbeta and 13 Jbeta primers. The table came from immunoSEQ multiplex PCR; TCRdb's copy has only in-frame clones and leaves some out. The table has 150,000 to 200,000 clones, about four fifths seen once; the top ten hold roughly 0.99%. The donors comprised healthy bone marrow donors. General observations from the study: Most TCR sequences showed up rarely, but some public TCRs showed up in many donors.

On this clone: Its target is unknown.

The sample taken for sequencing was PBMCs. The receptor was isolated from a woman in her thirties or forties in good health and CMV-seronegative. J is TRBJ2-1 and V is TRBV5-1; weak D call: TRBD2 (6 bases). As DNA, the CDR3 is TGCGCCAGCAGGCTCTTTAGCGGTAGCTCCTACAATGAGCAGTTCTTC. As protein: CASRLFSGSSYNEQFF.